Each of the 22 T cell receptor beta chains below was sequenced from the same sample in a study of T-cell memory formation after mild COVID-19 (dated by TCRdb to the early 2020s). Library construction relied on 5' RACE. The listed sequencing device is Illumina NovaSeq 6000. TCRdb reprocessing: public reads trimmed at Q25 with fastp, clones called with MiXCR, in-frame beta chains kept. Every entry covers one CDR3 protein and lists the most common genes and DNA from its rows. This sample gives about 560,000 distinct CDR3 sequences in total; 15% to 20% of them show up just once. Roughly 7.8% of the sample belongs to the ten largest clones. The sequenced sample consisted of PBMCs or a T cell subset sorted from them (not recorded which). Receptors were obtained from an adult woman who had mild COVID-19 (a few samples of this study predate the infection). The sample titles of this study are shuffled in the database, so cell type and time point are left out; the donor was told from shared clones.

Only a few counts were recorded for this clonotype. The chain uses TRBV12-3 or TRBV12-4 and TRBJ1-5; TRBD1 is a possible D gene (5 bases). The germline V and J ends were trimmed by 5 bases and 6 bases, with 14 bases remaining between them. The CDR3 length is 14 residues. The CDR3 loop reads CASSPDLGVQPQHF. CDR3 bases: TGTGCCAGCAGTCCCGATTTAGGGGTTCAGCCCCAGCATTTT.

This clonotype showed up just a few times. The chain carries TRBV6-4 and TRBJ1-5; no clear D gene. Germline lookup yields CDR1 MRHNA and CDR2 SNTAGT. V was trimmed by 3 bases and J by 3 bases, leaving 9 bases between them. The CDR3 extends over 14 amino acids. The CDR3 DNA follows: TGTGCCAGCAGTGAAGGGAAAGTCAATCAGCCCCAGCATTTT. Amino acid sequence: CASSEGKVNQPQHF.

The chain combines TRBV11-2 with TRBJ2-3; D remains unclear. The CDR3 covers 12 residues. CDR1 and CDR2 (germline): SGHAT, FQNNGV. The V gene lost 2 bases and the J gene lost 7 bases, with 7 bases spanning the gap. The CDR3 region is CASSLPGHTQYF. DNA of the CDR3: TGTGCCAGCAGCTTACCCGGGCATACGCAGTATTTT.

This clonotype has more than one count but fewer than ten. The V and J genes are TRBV29-1 and TRBJ2-3, with D perhaps matching TRBD2 (5 bases). The CDR3 length is 14 residues. Trimming removed 3 bases from V and 1 base from J, with 11 bases in between. Per germline, CDR1 SQVTM and CDR2 ANQGSEA. The CDR3 spells CSVEGVVGTDTQYF. CDR3 DNA sequence: TGCAGCGTTGAGGGAGTGGTCGGCACAGATACGCAGTATTTT.

V usage is TRBV6-2 or TRBV6-3 and J usage is TRBJ2-4; 8 bases line up with TRBD1. V gave up 6 bases and J gave up 9 bases; unmatched junction bases: 7. CDR3 length: 13 residues. Germline V gene data show CDR1 as MNHEY and CDR2 as SVGEGT. The CDR3 nucleotides are TGTGCCAGCAGGACAGGGGAGTTGCGCATTCAGTACTTC. Its protein product is CASRTGELRIQYF.

In its sample, this clonotype was seen a few times. V usage is TRBV12-3 or TRBV12-4 and J usage is TRBJ2-3, with 11 bases identical to TRBD2. The CDR3 runs 15 residues. V gave up 3 bases and J gave up 6 bases; unmatched junction bases: 5. The CDR3 loop is CASSFSGRAGDTQYF. As DNA, the CDR3 is TGTGCCAGCAGTTTTAGCGGGAGGGCCGGGGATACGCAGTATTTT.

This clonotype has more than one count but fewer than ten. This chain joins TRBV7-3 and TRBJ2-2; D is uncertain. CDR1 and CDR2 from the germline V gene are SGHTA and FQGTGA. This CDR3 comprises 13 residues. The ends were cut back, 1 base at V and 4 bases at J, with 4 bases in the middle. CDR3 residues: CASSLSTTGELFF. For the CDR3, the DNA is TGTGCCAGCAGCTTAAGTACCACCGGGGAGCTGTTTTTT.

This clonotype was seen more than once but under ten times. V and J are TRBV5-1 and TRBJ2-7, with 9 positions matching TRBD1. Germline V gene lookup returns CDR1 SGHRS and CDR2 YFSETQ. J was trimmed by 3 bases and V by 3 bases; bases with no gene match: 10. The CDR3 covers 16 residues. The CDR3: CASSSGQGSTIYEQYF. The CDR3 region has the DNA TGCGCCAGCAGCTCCGGACAGGGGTCAACAATCTACGAGCAGTACTTC.

The CDR3 nucleotides are TGTGCCAGCAGCTTAAGAGCGGGCAGTTACAATGAGCAGTTCTTC. It yields the protein CASSLRAGSYNEQFF. The J gene is TRBJ2-1, the V gene TRBV7-3; a weak D match, TRBD2 (6 bases). Trimming pared 1 base from V and 4 bases from J, leaving 11 bases between. Germline V gene sequence: CDR1 SGHTA, CDR2 FQGTGA. This CDR3 comprises 15 residues.

V usage is TRBV5-1 and J usage is TRBJ1-4; a weak D match, TRBD1 (6 bases). V dropped 0 bases and J dropped 8 bases, with 14 bases sitting between them. Germline V lookup: CDR1 SGHRS, CDR2 YFSETQ. The CDR3 totals 15 residues. CDR3 in DNA: TGCGCCAGCAGCTTGGGGGACAACCCCGGGGAAAAACTGTTTTTT. Protein sequence: CASSLGDNPGEKLFF.

This clonotype has a count of ten or more. The rearrangement links TRBV27 to TRBJ2-7, with unresolved D. Trimming pared 3 bases from V and 1 base from J, leaving 10 bases between. The CDR3 spans 14 residues. The germline gives CDR1 MNHEY, CDR2 SMNVEV (reference sequence). The CDR3: CASSLSVGSYEQYF. The CDR3 nucleotides are TGTGCCAGCAGTTTGTCGGTTGGGTCCTACGAGCAGTACTTC.

This chain links TRBV9 with TRBJ2-3, with TRBD1 as a possible D gene (5 bases). Trimming took 0 bases from V and 5 from J, leaving 22 bases between them. In germline, CDR1 is SGDLS, CDR2 YYNGEE. The CDR3 length is 18 residues. The CDR3 bases are TGTGCCAGCAGCGTAGCCCCCCGGCCAGGGATTTATATAGATACGCAGTATTTT. Residues: CASSVAPRPGIYIDTQYF.

The rearrangement joins TRBV19 to TRBJ2-7, with 10 bases that match TRBD2. This CDR3 has 19 amino acids. The V gene end was trimmed by 5 bases and the J gene end by 6 bases; junction bases not matched to a gene: 22. Germline V gene data show CDR1 as LNHDA and CDR2 as SQIVND (reference sequence). DNA for the CDR3: TGTGCCAGTAGTCCTACGCCTTTGATACTAGCGGGAAATGGGTCCGAGCAGTACTTC. Translating it yields CASSPTPLILAGNGSEQYF.

This clonotype was seen a handful of times. This may stem from a read error, because a much larger clone lies one nucleotide away. The CDR3 nucleotides read TGTGCCACCAGTGATTTGACGAACACTGAAGCTTTCTTT. Protein: CATSDLTNTEAFF. The chain combines TRBV24-1 with TRBJ1-1; no reliable D call. This CDR3 comprises 13 residues. The germline V gene encodes CDR1 KGHDR and CDR2 SFDVKD. Trimming cost V 0 bases and J 1 base, with 2 bases left between them.

The rearrangement links TRBV2 to TRBJ2-5, with D possibly being TRBD2 (6 bases). The V end lost 6 bases, the J end lost 4 bases, and 21 bases lay between the germline ends. CDR3 length equals 16 residues. The germline V gene encodes CDR1 SNHLY and CDR2 FYNNEI. This chain's CDR3 is CASRSHPGVSGETQYF. CDR3 bases: TGTGCCAGCAGGAGCCACCCCGGCGTTAGCGGAGAGACCCAGTACTTC.

This rearrangement joins TRBV24-1 to TRBJ2-3; TRBD2 is a possible D gene (6 bases). The CDR3 is 19 residues long. The V gene's germline CDR1 is KGHDR and CDR2 SFDVKD. With 0 bases removed from V and 4 bases from J, the gap between germline ends came to 22 bases. CDR3 loop: CATSDLWGIPGLSADTQYF. In nucleotides, the CDR3 is TGTGCCACCAGTGATTTGTGGGGGATCCCGGGACTTAGTGCAGATACGCAGTATTTT.

This clonotype was observed a handful of times. The chain carries TRBV9 and TRBJ1-2; 8 positions agree with TRBD1. V was clipped by 4 bases and J by 7 bases; unmatched bases: 6. The length of the CDR3 is 13 residues. Germline lookup yields CDR1 SGDLS and CDR2 YYNGEE. The DNA of the CDR3 is TGTGCCAGCAGCCAAGACAGGGGTGCTGGCTACACCTTC. It is translated as CASSQDRGAGYTF.

The gene calls are TRBV19 and TRBJ1-5; D not resolved. Germline CDR1 reads LNHDA; CDR2 reads SQIVND (reference sequence). The CDR3 runs to 12 residues. V shed 1 base and J shed 5 bases, with 3 bases lying between them. This CDR3 reads CASSIVDQPQHF. CDR3 sequence (DNA): TGTGCCAGTAGTATAGTCGATCAGCCCCAGCATTTT.

This clonotype was picked up many times. The chain combines TRBV7-9 with TRBJ2-1; the D is unclear. Germline lookup yields CDR1 SEHNR and CDR2 FQNEAQ (reference sequence). This CDR3 region has 14 residues. V was cut by 2 bases and J by 6 bases, with 11 bases left in between. The DNA for the CDR3 is TGTGCCAGCAGCTTAAGACTGGTGGGCAATGAGCAGTTCTTC. Protein product: CASSLRLVGNEQFF.

This chain joins TRBV24-1 and TRBJ2-3, with D perhaps matching TRBD2 (5 bases). The germline gives CDR1 KGHDR, CDR2 SFDVKD. The CDR3 extends over 16 amino acids. The V end lost 3 bases, the J end lost 0 bases, and 12 bases lay between the germline ends. The DNA for the CDR3 is TGTGCCACCAGTGATACCATGACTACTAGCACAGATACGCAGTATTTT. Protein sequence: CATSDTMTTSTDTQYF.

This clonotype occurred many times. The chain uses TRBV6-4 and TRBJ2-1; 10 nucleotides match TRBD2. J gave up 0 bases and V 4 bases, and 0 bases lay outside the gene matches. Per the germline V gene, CDR1 is MRHNA and CDR2 is SNTAGT. The CDR3 extends over 15 amino acids. The CDR3 bases are TGTGCCAGCAGTGGGACTAGCGGCTCCTACAATGAGCAGTTCTTC. Translation gives CASSGTSGSYNEQFF.

This clonotype was observed a few times. The chain combines TRBV9 with TRBJ2-1; D gene unclear. CDR3 length: 14 amino acids. Trimming stripped 0 bases from V and 9 bases from J, with 13 bases between. The V gene's germline CDR1 is SGDLS and CDR2 YYNGEE. The DNA for the CDR3 is TGTGCCAGCAGCGTAGGTGGGCAAAAGAGTGAGCAGTTCTTC. Its translation: CASSVGGQKSEQFF.